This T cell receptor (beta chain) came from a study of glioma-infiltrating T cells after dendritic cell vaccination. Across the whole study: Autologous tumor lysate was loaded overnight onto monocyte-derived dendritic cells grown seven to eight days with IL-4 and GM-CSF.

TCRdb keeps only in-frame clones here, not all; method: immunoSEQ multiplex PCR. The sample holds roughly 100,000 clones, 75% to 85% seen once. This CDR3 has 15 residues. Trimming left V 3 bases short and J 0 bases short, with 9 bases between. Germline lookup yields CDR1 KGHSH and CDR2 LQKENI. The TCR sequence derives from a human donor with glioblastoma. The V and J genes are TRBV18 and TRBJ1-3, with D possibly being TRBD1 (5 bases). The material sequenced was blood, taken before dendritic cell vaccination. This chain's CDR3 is CASSPRGLSGNTIYF. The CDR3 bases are TGTGCCAGCTCACCTAGGGGACTCTCTGGAAACACCATATATTTT.